A single sample is the source of the 21 T cell receptor beta chains below, sequenced in a study of blood T cell repertoires in COVID-19. Only in-frame clones appear in the TCRdb table, and some are missing; sequencing was by immunoSEQ multiplex PCR. The data hold almost 350,000 clones, with roughly 90% observed a single time. Material: PBMCs or T cells enriched from blood (not recorded which). The receptors originated from a woman aged 30 to 39 who had been exposed to COVID-19.

The chain carries TRBV14 and TRBJ2-7, with D unclear. V shed 4 bases and J shed 2 bases, with 9 bases lying between them. Germline V lookup: CDR1 SGHDN, CDR2 FVKESK. The CDR3 has 13 amino acids. CDR3 nucleotide sequence: TGTGCCAGCAGCCCCAGATTGCCCTACGAGCAGTACTTC. Protein: CASSPRLPYEQYF. Full variable domain (outside the CDR3, taken from reference TRBV14 and TRBJ2-7): EAGVTQFPSHSVIEKGQTVTLRCDPISGHDNLYWYRRVMGKEIKFLLHFVKESKQDESGMPNNRFLAERTGGTYSTLKVQPAELEDSGVYFCASSPRLPYEQYFGPGTRLTVT.

The chain combines TRBV11-3 with TRBJ2-1, with D perhaps matching TRBD1 (7 bases). This CDR3 is 15 amino acids long. Germline V gene sequence: CDR1 SGHNT, CDR2 YENEEA. The V gene lost 4 bases and the J gene lost 6 bases, with 16 bases spanning the gap. CDR3: CASSSHRGLGNEQFF. CDR3 nucleotide sequence: TGTGCCAGCAGCTCGCACAGGGGACTCGGCAATGAGCAGTTCTTC. Drawing the rest from reference TRBV11-3 and TRBJ2-1, the complete variable domain is EAGVVQSPRYKIIEKKQPVAFWCNPISGHNTLYWYLQNLGQGPELLIRYENEEAVDDSQLPKDRFSAERLKGVDSTLKIQPAELGDSAVYLCASSSHRGLGNEQFFGPGTRLTVL.

This rearrangement joins TRBV24-1 to TRBJ2-1; no definite D call. The CDR3 has 15 residues. Between the trimmed V and J ends, which lost 1 base and 6 bases, there was a span of 12 bases. Germline assignment: CDR1 KGHDR and CDR2 SFDVKD. The CDR3 DNA sequence: TGTGCCACCAGTGATTTTTACAGAACCAGCAATGAGCAGTTCTTC. Amino acid sequence: CATSDFYRTSNEQFF.

The V and J genes are TRBV19 and TRBJ2-2; 7 bases agree with TRBD2. In germline, CDR1 is LNHDA, CDR2 SQIVND (reference sequence). V lost 7 bases, J lost 6 bases, and 8 bases stayed unmatched. The CDR3 contains 14 residues. The CDR3 protein is CASKAGVGAGELFF. The CDR3 DNA sequence: TGTGCCAGTAAGGCGGGAGTTGGCGCCGGGGAGCTGTTTTTT. Using reference TRBV19 and TRBJ2-2 for the parts outside the CDR3, the full variable domain is DGGITQSPKYLFRKEGQNVTLSCEQNLNHDAMYWYRQDPGQGLRLIYYSQIVNDFQKGDIAEGYSVSREKKESFPLTVTSAQKNPTAFYLCASKAGVGAGELFFGEGSRLTVL.

Comment on this clone: The junction departs from the called germline gene at one end, perhaps through a read error. The gene calls are TRBV28 and TRBJ1-3; a weak D match, TRBD1 (6 bases). Looked up from germline, CDR1 is MDHEN and CDR2 is SYDVKM. The CDR3 is 11 amino acids. CDR3 coding DNA: TGTGCCACCGGGGCAGGGGCTTTCAATGAATGG. Its translation is CATGAGAFNEW.

This rearrangement joins TRBV7-2 to TRBJ1-6; TRBD1 agrees at 9 bases. J was trimmed by 7 bases and V by 5 bases; bases with no gene match: 12. Germline CDR1 SGHTA, CDR2 FQGNSA. The length of the CDR3 is 17 residues. CDR3 residues: CASSLGPGTGRNSPLHF. The CDR3 coding sequence is TGTGCCAGCAGCCTTGGTCCCGGGACAGGGAGAAATTCACCCCTCCACTTT.

The chain combines TRBV28 with TRBJ1-5; TRBD1 matches at 9 bases. V lost 3 bases and J lost 0; bases outside the gene matches: 6. The CDR3 sequence is 17 residues long. The V gene's germline CDR1 is MDHEN and CDR2 SYDVKM. CDR3 loop: CASSFPGQGYSNQPQHF. CDR3 sequence (DNA): TGTGCCAGCAGTTTTCCGGGACAGGGATATAGCAATCAGCCCCAGCATTTT.

With respect to this clone: This same CDR3 is encoded by further DNA sequences in the sample. The V call is TRBV9, the J call TRBJ2-2, with 8 nucleotides matching TRBD2. V was pared by 0 bases and J by 3 bases, with 4 bases of the junction left unmatched. The CDR3 consists of 16 residues. The germline gives CDR1 SGDLS, CDR2 YYNGEE. CDR3 bases: TGTGCCAGCAGCGTAGGAGCGGGAGCTTACACCGGGGAGCTGTTTTTT. Translated, it gives CASSVGAGAYTGELFF. Drawing the rest from reference TRBV9 and TRBJ2-2, the complete variable domain is DSGVTQTPKHLITATGQRVTLRCSPRSGDLSVYWYQQSLDQGLQFLIQYYNGEERAKGNILERFSAQQFPDLHSELNLSSLELGDSALYFCASSVGAGAYTGELFFGEGSRLTVL.

This chain connects TRBV25-1 to TRBJ2-7, with D possibly matching TRBD2 (6 bases). Germline V gene lookup returns CDR1 MGHDK and CDR2 SYGVNS. The CDR3 is made up of 13 amino acids. Trimming removed 4 bases at V and 4 bases at J, with 11 bases between. The CDR3: CASSATGGYEQYF. The CDR3 DNA is TGTGCCAGCAGTGCCACCGGGGGTTACGAGCAGTACTTC.

The chain is built from TRBV27 and TRBJ2-5; perhaps TRBD1 as D (5 bases). The CDR3 has 15 residues. V was pared by 6 bases and J by 8 bases, with 22 bases between. Germline CDR1 and CDR2: MNHEY and SMNVEV (reference sequence). CDR3 protein: CASSHHRQLGETQYF. As DNA, the CDR3 is TGTGCCAGCAGCCACCACCGACAGCTTGGGGAAACCCAGTACTTC.

The chain carries TRBV14 and TRBJ1-1; perhaps TRBD1 as D (5 bases). Per germline, CDR1 SGHDN and CDR2 FVKESK. Trimming shortened V by 8 bases and J by 2 bases, and 18 bases separated the two germline ends. There are 15 residues in the CDR3. The CDR3 nucleotides read TGTGCCAGCGGCCTGGGGGGGAAGGGAAACACTGAAGCTTTCTTT. Translated: CASGLGGKGNTEAFF.

The genes are TRBV19 and TRBJ2-3; 7 nucleotides agree with TRBD1. J lost 2 bases, V lost 9 bases, and 5 bases had no gene match. CDR1 and CDR2 (germline): LNHDA, SQIVND (reference sequence). CDR3 length: 13 residues. The CDR3 loop reads CASGQEDTDTQYF. For the CDR3, the DNA is TGTGCCAGCGGACAGGAGGACACAGATACGCAGTATTTT.

This chain connects TRBV5-1 to TRBJ1-1, with D unclear. This CDR3 has 13 amino acids. Trimming shortened V by 0 bases and J by 7 bases, and 10 bases separated the two germline ends. Germline loops: CDR1 SGHRS, CDR2 YFSETQ. The CDR3 DNA sequence: TGCGCCAGCAGCTTGGTACCGGGGTATGAAGCTTTCTTT. Protein product: CASSLVPGYEAFF.

The gene calls are TRBV24-1 and TRBJ2-1; 11 nucleotides align to TRBD2. Per the germline V gene, CDR1 is KGHDR and CDR2 is SFDVKD. The V segment lost 4 bases and the J segment 7 bases; nucleotides outside the gene matches: 8. CDR3 length: 16 amino acids. CDR3 loop: CATSDPTSGRENEQFF. The CDR3 DNA sequence: TGTGCCACCAGTGACCCAACTAGCGGGAGAGAGAATGAGCAGTTCTTC.

The gene calls are TRBV29-1 and TRBJ1-1, with 8 bases matching TRBD1. The CDR3 has 14 residues. The V gene's germline CDR1 is SQVTM and CDR2 ANQGSEA. The CDR3 nucleotides are TGCAGGGGGGCCGGGACAGGTAGGCACACTGAAGCTTTCTTT. Amino acids: CRGAGTGRHTEAFF.

The chain links TRBV7-3 to TRBJ2-1; possible D gene TRBD2, 8 bases. The germline V gene has CDR1 SGHTA and CDR2 FQGTGA. Trimming cost V 2 bases and J 8 bases, with 25 bases left between them. This CDR3 spans 18 amino acids. The CDR3 region is CASSLSQGDWSGSDEQFF. The CDR3 nucleotides are TGTGCCAGCAGCTTATCGCAGGGGGACTGGAGCGGGAGCGATGAGCAGTTCTTC.

This chain links TRBV29-1 with TRBJ1-1; no definite D call. Germline CDR1 SQVTM, CDR2 ANQGSEA. V shed 3 bases and J shed 11 bases, with 10 bases lying between them. The CDR3 contains 10 residues. CDR3 sequence (DNA): TGCAGCGTTGACCGGGGTCATGCTTTCTTT. The encoded protein is CSVDRGHAFF.

The rearrangement links TRBV4-1 to TRBJ1-1; 8 nucleotides match TRBD1. Germline loops: CDR1 MGHRA, CDR2 YSYEKL. There are 15 residues in the CDR3. After removal of 2 bases from V and 8 bases from J, the junction contained 10 bases not matched to a gene. In nucleotides, the CDR3 is TGCGCCAGCAGCCAAATTATACAGGGGGATGCCGAAGCTTTCTTT. It is translated as CASSQIIQGDAEAFF.

The V call is TRBV6-2 or TRBV6-3, the J call TRBJ2-5, with TRBD1 identical over 9 bases. There are 16 residues in the CDR3. The germline V gene encodes CDR1 MNHEY and CDR2 SVGEGT. V dropped 0 bases and J dropped 5; count of bases not matched to a gene: 7. The CDR3 coding sequence is TGTGCCAGCAGTTACTCGGGGACAGGGAGCGGGGAGACCCAGTACTTC. Its protein product is CASSYSGTGSGETQYF.

The J gene is TRBJ1-1, the V gene TRBV30; tentative D call: TRBD1 (6 bases). Trimming left V 4 bases short and J 1 base short, with 13 bases between. This CDR3 has 14 amino acids. The germline V gene encodes CDR1 GTSNPN and CDR2 SVGIG (reference sequence). CDR3 coding DNA: TGTGCCTGGAAAGCCGGGACACCGAACACTGAAGCTTTCTTT. Translating gives CAWKAGTPNTEAFF.

The J gene is TRBJ2-7, the V gene TRBV28; D is perhaps TRBD1 (6 bases). Germline V CDR1 and CDR2: MDHEN, SYDVKM. V was pared by 5 bases and J by 3 bases, with 14 bases between. CDR3 size: 14 residues. The DNA of the CDR3 is TGTGCCAGCAGTCCGGGACACACACTCTACGAGCAGTACTTC. As protein: CASSPGHTLYEQYF.